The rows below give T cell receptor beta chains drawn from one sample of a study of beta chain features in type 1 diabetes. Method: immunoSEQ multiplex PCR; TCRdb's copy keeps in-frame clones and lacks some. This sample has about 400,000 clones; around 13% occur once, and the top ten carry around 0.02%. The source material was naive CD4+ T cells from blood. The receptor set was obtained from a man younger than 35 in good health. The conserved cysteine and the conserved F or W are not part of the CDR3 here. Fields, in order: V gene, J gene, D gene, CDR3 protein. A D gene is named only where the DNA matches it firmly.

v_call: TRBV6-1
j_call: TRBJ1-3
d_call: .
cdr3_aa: ASSPNGNTIY

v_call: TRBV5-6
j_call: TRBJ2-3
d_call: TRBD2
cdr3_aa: ASSPGLAGLDIGDTQY

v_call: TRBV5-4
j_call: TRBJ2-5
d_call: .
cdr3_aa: ASSLIGQGGETQY

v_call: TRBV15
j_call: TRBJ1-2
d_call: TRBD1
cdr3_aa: ATSSLPGQGTGNYGYT

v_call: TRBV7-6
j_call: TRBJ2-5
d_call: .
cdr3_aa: ASSSPYREKETQY

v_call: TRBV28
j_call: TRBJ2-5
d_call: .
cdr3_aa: ASSIVGGAQETQY

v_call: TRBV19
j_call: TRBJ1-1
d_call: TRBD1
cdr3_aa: ASSREDRVVNTEAF

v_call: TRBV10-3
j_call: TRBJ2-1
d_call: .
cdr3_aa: AISEGGAVRYNEQF

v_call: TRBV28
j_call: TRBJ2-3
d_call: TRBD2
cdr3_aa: ASSLGLAGSTDTQY

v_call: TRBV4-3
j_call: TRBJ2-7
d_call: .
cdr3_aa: ASSQVGAGEQY

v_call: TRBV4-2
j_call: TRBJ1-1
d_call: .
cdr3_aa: ASSQDAGGYTEAF

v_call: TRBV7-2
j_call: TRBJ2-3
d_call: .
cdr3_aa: ASSLVVYTDTQY

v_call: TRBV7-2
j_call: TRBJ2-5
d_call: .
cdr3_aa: ASRGASQETQY

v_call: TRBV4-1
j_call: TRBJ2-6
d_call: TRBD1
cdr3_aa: ASSPYRGPRTGANVLT

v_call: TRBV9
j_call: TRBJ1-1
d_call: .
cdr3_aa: ASSPLWGDTEAF

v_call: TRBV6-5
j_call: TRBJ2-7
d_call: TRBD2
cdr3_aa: ASTNQAGVDYEQY

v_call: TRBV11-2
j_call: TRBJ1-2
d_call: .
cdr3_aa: ASSLPRGIYYGYT

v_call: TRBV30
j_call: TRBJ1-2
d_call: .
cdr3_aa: AWSVSGNYGYT

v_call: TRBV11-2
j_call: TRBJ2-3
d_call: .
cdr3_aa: ASSLIRGSTDTQY

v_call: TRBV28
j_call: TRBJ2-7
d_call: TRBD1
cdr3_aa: ASTKPGQGIYEQY

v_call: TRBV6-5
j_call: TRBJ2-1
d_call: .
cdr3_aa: ASSRAYNEQF

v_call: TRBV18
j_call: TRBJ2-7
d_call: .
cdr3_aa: ASSPSNTEQY

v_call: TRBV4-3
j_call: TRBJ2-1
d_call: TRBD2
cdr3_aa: ASSRDYSYNEQF

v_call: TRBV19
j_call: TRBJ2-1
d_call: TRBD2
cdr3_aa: ASSMEAGGPYNEQF

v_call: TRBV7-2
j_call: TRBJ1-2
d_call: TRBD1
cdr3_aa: ASAGGAGYGYT

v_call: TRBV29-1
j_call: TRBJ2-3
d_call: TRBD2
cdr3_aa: SVAAGGPADTQY

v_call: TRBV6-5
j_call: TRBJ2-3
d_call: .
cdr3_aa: ASHGQPGGTDTQY

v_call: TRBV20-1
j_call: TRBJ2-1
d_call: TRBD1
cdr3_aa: SADNRGEF

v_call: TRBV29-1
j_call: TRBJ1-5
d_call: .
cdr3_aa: SVRDNYSNQPQH

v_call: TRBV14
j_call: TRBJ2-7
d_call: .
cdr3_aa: ASRHSGTQVYEQY

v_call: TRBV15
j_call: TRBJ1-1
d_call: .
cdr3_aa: ATGYRRNTEAF

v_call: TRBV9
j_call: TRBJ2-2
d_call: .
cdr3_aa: ASSVAGIGTGELF

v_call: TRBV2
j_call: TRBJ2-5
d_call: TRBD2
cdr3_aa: ASKRGGKETQY

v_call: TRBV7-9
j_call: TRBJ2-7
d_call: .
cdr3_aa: ASSRTGLLRGYEQY

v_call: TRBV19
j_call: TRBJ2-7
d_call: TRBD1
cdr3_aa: ASALRTGKHEQY

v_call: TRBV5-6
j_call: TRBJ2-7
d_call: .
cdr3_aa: ASSLEGGGRETYEQY

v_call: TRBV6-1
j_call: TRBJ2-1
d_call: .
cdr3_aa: ASLAFSSYNEQF

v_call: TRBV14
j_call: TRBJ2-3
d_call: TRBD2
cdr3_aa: ASSPGTSPDTQY

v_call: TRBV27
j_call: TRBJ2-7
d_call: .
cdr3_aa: ASSKDSTYEQY

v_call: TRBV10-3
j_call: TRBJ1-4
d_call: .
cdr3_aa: AISESETGFGKLF

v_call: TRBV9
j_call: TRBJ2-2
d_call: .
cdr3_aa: ASTLAEHTGELF

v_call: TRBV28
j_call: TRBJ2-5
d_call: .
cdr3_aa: ASSAPSQKTQY

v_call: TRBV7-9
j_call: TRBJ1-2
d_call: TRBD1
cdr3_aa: ASSPPWGQGAGGYT

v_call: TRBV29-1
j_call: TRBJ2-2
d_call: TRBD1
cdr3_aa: SVRTGSNTGELF

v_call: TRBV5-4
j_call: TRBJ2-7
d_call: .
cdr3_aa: ASSLASSRFSYEQY